These T cell receptor beta chains were read from a single sample in a study of blood T cell repertoires in COVID-19. Using immunoSEQ multiplex PCR, the repertoire was profiled, and TCRdb retains in-frame clones only, with some absent. Of some 120,000 clones listed, 87% are singletons. Specimen: peripheral blood. The receptors stem from a woman aged 55-70 years with acute or convalescent COVID-19. The conserved cysteine and the conserved F or W are not part of the CDR3 here.

v_call	j_call	cdr3_aa
TRBV4-1	TRBJ1-2	ASSQVEGQAYGYT
TRBV7-2	TRBJ1-5	ASSLAHSNQPQH
TRBV20-1	TRBJ1-1	SARREVGAF
TRBV10-1	TRBJ1-5	ASSEHTEGSNQPQH
TRBV7-8	TRBJ2-2	ASSPWGPNTGELF
TRBV3-1/TRBV3-2	TRBJ1-2	ASSQRVYGYT
TRBV7-9	TRBJ1-3	ASSLAGPQRSGNTIY
TRBV25-1	TRBJ2-1	ASSEWSQGFSSYNEQF
TRBV2	TRBJ1-5	ASSERQLAFQPQH
TRBV7-2	TRBJ1-1	ASSSWTGTTEAF
TRBV5-1	TRBJ2-3	ASSLGQGASDTQY
TRBV9	TRBJ1-4	ASSTGPSMEKLF
TRBV27	TRBJ1-1	ASSSTSGAAF